The sequence of this T cell receptor beta chain was determined in a study of blood T cell repertoires in COVID-19. Whole-study context: From T cells, B-cell-depleted T cells, or PBMCs came the material, which was cDNA or gDNA.

The data were produced by immunoSEQ multiplex PCR, yet TCRdb's version contains in-frame clones alone and is incomplete. The sample records over 120,000 clones, 70% to 85% being singletons. Trimming cost V 0 bases and J 0 bases, with 9 bases left between them. Germline V CDR1 and CDR2: SGHTS, YDEGEE. There are 15 residues in the CDR3. Residents of 20 to 25 US areas, aged about 18 to 89 years, made up the participants. The sample consisted of PBMCs or T cells enriched from blood (not recorded which). The TCR originated in a man aged 45-60 years who had recovered from COVID-19. The chain joins TRBV5-8 to TRBJ1-1; D is unresolved. The CDR3 DNA follows: TGTGCCAGCAGCTTGGGGCAGGCTCTGAACACTGAAGCTTTCTTT. It is translated as CASSLGQALNTEAFF.